Listed below are T cell receptor beta chains from one sample, sequenced in a study of blood T cells in healthy people across ages. One entry per CDR3 protein results from TCRdb running MiXCR on the 5' RACE reads. Seen here are approximately 940,000 distinct CDR3 sequences, about 48% observed once, and the top ten hold around 15%. The sequenced sample was blood. Receptors were obtained from a man in his thirties or forties in good health. Each CDR3 is given with its conserved first and last residue. A D gene is named only where the DNA matches it firmly. Clone size appears in some rows only: once, few, many, or a class for an expanded clone.

v_call	cdr3_length	d_call	clone_size	j_call	cdr3_aa	cdr3_nt
TRBV20-1	14	-	-	TRBJ2-6	CSAATGSGANVLTF	TGCAGTGCAGCTACAGGGTCTGGGGCCAACGTCCTGACTTTC
TRBV12-3/TRBV12-4	12	-	few	TRBJ1-1	CASSLVGQEAFF	TGTGCCAGCAGTTTAGTTGGCCAAGAAGCTTTCTTT
TRBV6-5	14	-	-	TRBJ2-1	CASPRDISYNEQFF	TGTGCCAGTCCCAGGGACATCTCCTACAATGAGCAGTTCTTC
TRBV27	15	-	-	TRBJ1-6	CASTRTQLRSSPLHF	TGTGCCAGCACCCGGACCCAATTAAGGAGTTCACCCCTCCACTTT
TRBV7-9	18	TRBD1	-	TRBJ2-1	CASSRGQEGSGANNEQFF	TGTGCCAGCAGCCGGGGACAGGAAGGTAGCGGAGCGAACAATGAGCAGTTCTTC
TRBV7-2	18	-	-	TRBJ2-6	CASSLGARFYSGANVLTF	TGTGCCAGCAGCTTAGGGGCGCGGTTTTACTCTGGGGCCAACGTCCTGACTTTC
TRBV6-5	15	TRBD2	-	TRBJ2-5	CASSYAGGLTETQYF	TGTGCCAGCAGTTACGCGGGGGGATTGACGGAGACCCAGTACTTC
TRBV30	13	TRBD1	few	TRBJ2-5	CAWTPGQAETQYF	TGTGCCTGGACCCCTGGACAGGCAGAGACCCAGTACTTC
TRBV12-3/TRBV12-4	14	-	few	TRBJ2-3	CASSAGGMTDTQYF	TGTGCCAGCAGCGCAGGGGGGATGACAGATACGCAGTATTTT
TRBV25-1	16	TRBD2	-	TRBJ2-1	CASSGASGGYYNEQFF	TGTGCCAGCAGTGGGGCTAGCGGGGGGTACTACAATGAGCAGTTCTTC
TRBV4-1	15	-	-	TRBJ1-1	CASSQESGMMAEAFF	TGCGCCAGCAGCCAAGAGTCAGGGATGATGGCTGAAGCTTTCTTT
TRBV7-9	14	-	-	TRBJ1-2	CASSLEAGSHGYTF	TGTGCCAGCAGCTTAGAAGCAGGGTCTCATGGCTACACCTTC
TRBV5-1	14	-	-	TRBJ2-7	CASSFVDSGYEQYF	TGCGCCAGCAGCTTTGTGGATAGCGGCTACGAGCAGTACTTC
TRBV7-2	16	TRBD1	-	TRBJ2-2	CASSPFRGQGSGELFF	TGTGCCAGCAGCCCATTCCGCGGACAGGGCTCCGGGGAGCTGTTTTTT
TRBV29-1	12	-	-	TRBJ1-1	CSAESKPAEAFF	TGCAGCGCGGAGAGCAAACCAGCTGAAGCTTTCTTT
TRBV4-2	15	TRBD2	-	TRBJ2-5	CASSQEAGGPETQYF	TGTGCCAGCAGCCAAGAAGCGGGGGGGCCAGAGACCCAGTACTTC
TRBV5-4	13	-	-	TRBJ2-7	CASSLMGGDEQYF	TGTGCCAGCAGCTTGATGGGGGGAGACGAGCAGTACTTC
TRBV7-9	15	TRBD2	-	TRBJ2-5	CASSFLAGASETQYF	TGTGCCAGCAGCTTTCTAGCGGGAGCGAGTGAGACCCAGTACTTC
TRBV12-3/TRBV12-4	18	TRBD2	few	TRBJ2-7	CASSQRTSLAGGPYEQYF	TGTGCCAGCAGTCAACGAACCTCACTAGCGGGGGGGCCATACGAGCAGTACTTC
TRBV28	15	-	-	TRBJ2-3	CATISRGASTDTQYF	TGTGCCACCATATCCCGGGGGGCGAGCACAGATACGCAGTATTTT
TRBV4-1	15	TRBD1	-	TRBJ2-2	CASSHSTGNTGELFF	TGCGCCAGCAGCCACTCGACAGGGAATACCGGGGAGCTGTTTTTT
TRBV5-4	14	-	-	TRBJ1-6	CASSRGHPNSPLHF	TGTGCCAGCAGCCGCGGACACCCTAATTCACCCCTCCACTTT
TRBV4-1	15	TRBD1	few	TRBJ1-2	CASSWGTGLNYGYTF	TGCGCCAGCAGTTGGGGGACAGGGCTAAACTATGGCTACACCTTC
TRBV7-2	16	-	-	TRBJ1-1	CASSPTGRGGETEAFF	TGTGCCAGCAGCCCGACGGGGAGGGGGGGGGAGACTGAAGCTTTCTTT
TRBV25-1	17	TRBD2	-	TRBJ2-3	CASSDWASGRVTDTQYF	TGTGCCAGCAGTGATTGGGCTAGCGGGAGGGTCACAGATACGCAGTATTTT
TRBV27	14	-	-	TRBJ1-4	CASRVLGGNEKLFF	TGTGCCAGCAGGGTATTAGGGGGTAATGAAAAACTGTTTTTT
TRBV6-2/TRBV6-3	14	-	-	TRBJ2-3	CASSYAQGTDTQYF	TGTGCCAGCAGTTACGCACAGGGCACAGATACGCAGTATTTT
TRBV5-1	13	-	once	TRBJ2-2	CASIGLGTGELFF	TGCGCCAGCATAGGCCTCGGCACCGGGGAGCTGTTTTTT
TRBV12-3/TRBV12-4	14	-	many	TRBJ2-7	CASSLELSMDEQYF	TGTGCCAGCAGTTTAGAACTCTCGATGGACGAGCAGTACTTC
TRBV7-8	17	TRBD1	-	TRBJ2-6	CASSPGTGSSGANVLTF	TGTGCCAGCAGCCCTGGGACAGGTAGCTCTGGGGCCAACGTCCTGACTTTC
TRBV7-8	12	-	few	TRBJ2-3	CASSPQGRTQYF	TGTGCCAGCAGCCCGCAGGGTCGCACGCAGTATTTT
TRBV4-3	17	-	-	TRBJ1-3	CASSQESLEGSGNTIYF	TGCGCCAGCAGCCAAGAATCATTGGAGGGCTCTGGAAACACCATATATTTT
TRBV7-2	16	TRBD1	-	TRBJ1-1	CASSLGQGLTLGRAFF	TGTGCCAGCAGCTTGGGACAGGGCCTCACTTTGGGGCGAGCTTTCTTT
TRBV28	16	-	-	TRBJ1-5	CASSLFGQRRNQPQHF	TGTGCCAGCAGTTTATTTGGACAGAGGCGTAATCAGCCCCAGCATTTT
TRBV5-1	15	TRBD2	-	TRBJ2-5	CASSLDGTSSETQYF	TGCGCCAGCAGCTTGGACGGGACTAGTAGCGAGACCCAGTACTTC
TRBV20-1	16	TRBD1	-	TRBJ1-5	CSAGGMTGRFNQPQHF	TGCAGTGCCGGAGGAATGACAGGGAGGTTCAATCAGCCCCAGCATTTT
TRBV19	12	-	few	TRBJ2-7	CASSRDAYEQYF	TGTGCCAGTAGTAGGGACGCATACGAGCAGTACTTC
TRBV15	13	-	-	TRBJ2-5	CATGRGAQETQYF	TGTGCCACCGGTCGGGGGGCCCAAGAGACCCAGTACTTC
TRBV6-5	14	-	-	TRBJ2-7	CASSPDLRRPEQYF	TGTGCCAGCAGCCCTGACCTACGGCGCCCCGAGCAGTACTTC
TRBV6-6	15	TRBD2	-	TRBJ2-5	CASSPPGTRAETQYF	TGTGCCAGCAGTCCCCCCGGGACTAGAGCCGAGACCCAGTACTTC
TRBV4-3	15	TRBD2	few	TRBJ2-7	CASSQTSGAAYEQYF	TGCGCCAGCAGCCAGACTAGCGGGGCCGCCTACGAGCAGTACTTC
TRBV6-5	14	-	-	TRBJ2-2	CASSDRGAHRELFF	TGTGCCAGCAGTGATAGGGGGGCACACCGGGAGCTGTTTTTT
TRBV20-1	14	TRBD1	-	TRBJ1-5	CSANPGQGNRPQHF	TGCAGTGCTAACCCGGGACAGGGCAATCGGCCCCAGCATTTT
TRBV6-1	18	-	-	TRBJ2-3	CASSTSEGTLLEADTQYF	TGTGCCAGCAGCACCTCCGAGGGGACCCTCCTTGAGGCGGATACGCAGTATTTT
TRBV7-2	16	TRBD2	-	TRBJ2-7	CASSKTSGGKPYEQYF	TGTGCCAGCAGCAAGACTAGCGGGGGGAAACCCTACGAGCAGTACTTC
TRBV4-2	16	-	many	TRBJ1-6	CASSQEFRDYNSPLHF	TGTGCCAGCAGCCAAGAGTTCCGGGATTATAATTCACCCCTCCACTTT
TRBV12-3/TRBV12-4	16	-	few	TRBJ1-6	CASSLAPGGTNSPLHF	TGTGCCAGCAGTTTAGCGCCCGGCGGTACGAATTCACCCCTCCACTTT
TRBV12-3/TRBV12-4	13	-	-	TRBJ2-1	CASSPSGANEQFF	TGTGCCAGCAGCCCGTCTGGGGCCAATGAGCAGTTCTTC
TRBV12-3/TRBV12-4	15	TRBD1	-	TRBJ1-5	CASSFRGPSNQPQHF	TGTGCCAGCAGTTTTAGGGGGCCGAGCAATCAGCCCCAGCATTTT
TRBV29-1	13	TRBD2	-	TRBJ2-1	CSNILAGYNEQFF	TGCAGCAACATACTAGCGGGGTACAATGAGCAGTTCTTC
TRBV16	15	TRBD1	-	TRBJ1-4	CASSGNRGGGEKLFF	TGTGCCAGCAGCGGGAACAGGGGAGGAGGTGAAAAACTGTTTTTT
TRBV29-1	14	TRBD1	-	TRBJ1-1	CSGHRDRDNTEAFF	TGCAGCGGCCACCGGGACAGGGACAACACTGAAGCTTTCTTT
TRBV4-2	16	TRBD2	many	TRBJ2-3	CASSSRAGDSADTQYF	TGTGCCAGCAGCTCCCGAGCGGGGGATTCGGCAGATACGCAGTATTTT
TRBV27	16	TRBD1	few	TRBJ2-3	CASSPGTGGGTDTQYF	TGTGCCAGCAGCCCCGGGACAGGGGGCGGCACAGATACGCAGTATTTT